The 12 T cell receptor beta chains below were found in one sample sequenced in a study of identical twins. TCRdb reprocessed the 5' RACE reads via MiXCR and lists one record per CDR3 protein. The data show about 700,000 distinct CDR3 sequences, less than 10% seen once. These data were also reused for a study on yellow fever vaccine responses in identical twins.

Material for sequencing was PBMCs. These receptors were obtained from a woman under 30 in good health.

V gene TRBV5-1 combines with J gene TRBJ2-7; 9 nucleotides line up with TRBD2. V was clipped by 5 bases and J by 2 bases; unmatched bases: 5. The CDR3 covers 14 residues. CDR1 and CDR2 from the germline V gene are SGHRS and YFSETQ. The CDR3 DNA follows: TGCGCCAGCAGGAGACTAGCGGAGGCCTACGAGCAGTACTTC. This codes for CASRRLAEAYEQYF.

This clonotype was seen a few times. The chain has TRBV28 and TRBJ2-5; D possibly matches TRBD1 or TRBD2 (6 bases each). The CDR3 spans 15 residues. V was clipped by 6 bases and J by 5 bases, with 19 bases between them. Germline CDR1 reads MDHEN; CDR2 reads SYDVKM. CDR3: CASRGGLGPRETQYF. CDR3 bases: TGTGCCAGCAGGGGGGGCCTCGGACCTCGGGAGACCCAGTACTTC.

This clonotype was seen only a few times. DNA of the CDR3: TGCGCCAGCAGCCAAGAAGCGGGGCGCCCGTACAATGAGCAGTTCTTC. Translated: CASSQEAGRPYNEQFF. The chain couples TRBV4-1 to TRBJ2-1; 7 nucleotides agree with TRBD2. Per germline, CDR1 MGHRA and CDR2 YSYEKL. The V and J ends lost 0 bases and 4 bases, in that order; junction bases with no gene match: 6. CDR3 size: 16 residues.

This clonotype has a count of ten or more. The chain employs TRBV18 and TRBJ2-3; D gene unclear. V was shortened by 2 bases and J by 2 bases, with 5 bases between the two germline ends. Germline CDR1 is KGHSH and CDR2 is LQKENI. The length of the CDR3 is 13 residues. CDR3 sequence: CASSPLPTDTQYF. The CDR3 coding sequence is TGTGCCAGCTCACCATTACCCACAGATACGCAGTATTTT. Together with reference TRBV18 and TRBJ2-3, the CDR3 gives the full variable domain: NAGVMQNPRHLVRRRGQEARLRCSPMKGHSHVYWYRQLPEEGLKFMVYLQKENIIDESGMPKERFSAEFPKEGPSILRIQQVVRGDSAAYFCASSPLPTDTQYFGPGTRLTVL.

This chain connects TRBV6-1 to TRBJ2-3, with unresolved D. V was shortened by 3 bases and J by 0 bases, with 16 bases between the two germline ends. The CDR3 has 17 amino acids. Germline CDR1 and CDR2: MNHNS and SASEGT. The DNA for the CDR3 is TGTGCCAGCAGTGACCGGCGTGGACGCGAAAGCACAGATACGCAGTATTTT. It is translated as CASSDRRGRESTDTQYF.

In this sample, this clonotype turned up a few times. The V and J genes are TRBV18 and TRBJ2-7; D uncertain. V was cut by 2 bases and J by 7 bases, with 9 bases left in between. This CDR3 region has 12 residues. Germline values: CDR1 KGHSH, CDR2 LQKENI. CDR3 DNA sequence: TGTGCCAGCTCACCAAAGGGTAGGGAGCAGTACTTC. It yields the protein CASSPKGREQYF.

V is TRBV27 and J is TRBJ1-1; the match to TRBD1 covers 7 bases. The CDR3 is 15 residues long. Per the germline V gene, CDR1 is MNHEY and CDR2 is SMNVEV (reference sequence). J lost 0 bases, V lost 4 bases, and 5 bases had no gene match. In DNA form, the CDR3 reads TGTGCCAGCAGTTCCCAGGACAGGATGAACACTGAAGCTTTCTTT. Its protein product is CASSSQDRMNTEAFF.

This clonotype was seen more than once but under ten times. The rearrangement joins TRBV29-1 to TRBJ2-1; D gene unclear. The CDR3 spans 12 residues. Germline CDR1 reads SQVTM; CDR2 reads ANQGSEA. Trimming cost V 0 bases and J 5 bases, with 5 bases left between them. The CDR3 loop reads CSVEDSNNEQFF. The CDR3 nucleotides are TGCAGCGTTGAAGACAGCAACAATGAGCAGTTCTTC.

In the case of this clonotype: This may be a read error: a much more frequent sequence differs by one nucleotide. CDR3 region: CASRLREQFF. For the CDR3, the DNA is TGTGCCAGCAGGTTAAGGGAGCAGTTCTTC. The chain couples TRBV12-3 or TRBV12-4 to TRBJ2-1, with D unresolved. The V end lost 6 bases, the J end lost 10 bases, and 7 bases lay between the germline ends. This CDR3 has 10 residues.

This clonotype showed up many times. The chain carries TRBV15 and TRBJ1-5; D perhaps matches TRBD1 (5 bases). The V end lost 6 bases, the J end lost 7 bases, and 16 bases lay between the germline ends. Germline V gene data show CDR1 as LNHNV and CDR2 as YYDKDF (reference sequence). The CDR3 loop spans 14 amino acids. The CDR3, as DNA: TGTGCCACCAGGTGGGGGAATGTAGGCCAGCCCCAGCATTTT. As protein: CATRWGNVGQPQHF.

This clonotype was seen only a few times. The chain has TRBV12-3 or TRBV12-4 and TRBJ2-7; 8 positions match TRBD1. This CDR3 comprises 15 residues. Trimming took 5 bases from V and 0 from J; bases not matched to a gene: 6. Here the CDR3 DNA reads TGTGCCAGCAGTGACTGGACAGGGAGCTCCTACGAGCAGTACTTC. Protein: CASSDWTGSSYEQYF.

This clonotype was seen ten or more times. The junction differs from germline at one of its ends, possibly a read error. In DNA, the CDR3 is TGTGCCAGCAGTTCAGGGGTTTACGAGCAGTACTTC. This encodes CASSSGVYEQYF. This sequence joins TRBV5-1 and TRBJ2-7, with D perhaps matching TRBD1 (6 bases). Germline loops: CDR1 SGHRS, CDR2 YFSETQ. The CDR3 totals 12 residues.